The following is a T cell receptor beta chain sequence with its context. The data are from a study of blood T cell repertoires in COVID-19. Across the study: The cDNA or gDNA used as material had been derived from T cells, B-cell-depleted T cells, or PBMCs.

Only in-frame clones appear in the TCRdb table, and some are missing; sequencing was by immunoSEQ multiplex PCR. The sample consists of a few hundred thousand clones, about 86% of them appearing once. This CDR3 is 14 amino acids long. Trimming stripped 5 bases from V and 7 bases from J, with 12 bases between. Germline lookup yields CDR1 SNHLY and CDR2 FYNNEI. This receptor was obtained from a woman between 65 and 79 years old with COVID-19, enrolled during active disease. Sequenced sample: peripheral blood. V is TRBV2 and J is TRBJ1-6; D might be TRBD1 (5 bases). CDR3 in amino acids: CASSRDSLNSPLHF. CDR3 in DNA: TGTGCCAGCAGTCGGGACTCCCTAAATTCACCCCTCCACTTT.